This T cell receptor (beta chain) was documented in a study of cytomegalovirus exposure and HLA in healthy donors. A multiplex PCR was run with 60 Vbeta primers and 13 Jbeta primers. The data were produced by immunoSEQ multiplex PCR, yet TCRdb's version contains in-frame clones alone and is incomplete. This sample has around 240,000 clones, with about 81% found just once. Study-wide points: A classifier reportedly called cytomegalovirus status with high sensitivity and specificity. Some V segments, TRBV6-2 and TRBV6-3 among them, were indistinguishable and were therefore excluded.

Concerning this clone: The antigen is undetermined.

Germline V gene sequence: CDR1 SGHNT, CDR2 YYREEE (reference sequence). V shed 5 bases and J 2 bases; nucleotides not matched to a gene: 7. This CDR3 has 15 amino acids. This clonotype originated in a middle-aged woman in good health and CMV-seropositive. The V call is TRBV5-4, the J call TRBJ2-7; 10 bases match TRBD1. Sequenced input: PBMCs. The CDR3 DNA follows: TGTGCCAGCAGTCCTGACAGGGGGCGCACCTACGAGCAGTACTTC. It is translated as CASSPDRGRTYEQYF.